These T cell receptor beta chains were read from a single sample in a study of blood T cell repertoires in COVID-19. Sequenced by immunoSEQ multiplex PCR; TCRdb stores in-frame clones only, minus some. The sample has around 100,000 clones; about 90% are singletons. Sequencing was done on a sample of peripheral blood. These receptors were collected from a man aged 25 to 45 in a cohort sampled during active COVID-19. Each CDR3 is given with its conserved first and last residue. Fields, in order: D gene, clone size, J gene, V gene, CDR3 DNA, CDR3 protein. A D gene is named only where the DNA matches it firmly. Clone size is shown for a subset of rows, as once, few, many or a class of expanded clone.

d_gene: -; abundance: -; j_gene: TRBJ1-2; v_gene: TRBV7-2; CDR3nt: TGTGCCAGCAGCTTATCTCGACAGCATGGCTACACCTTC; CDR3aa: CASSLSRQHGYTF
d_gene: TRBD1; abundance: -; j_gene: TRBJ2-7; v_gene: TRBV4-1; CDR3nt: TGCGCCAGCAGCCAAGACCCTTTAGACAGGGGGGGAACCTACGAGCAGTACTTC; CDR3aa: CASSQDPLDRGGTYEQYF
d_gene: TRBD2; abundance: -; j_gene: TRBJ2-3; v_gene: TRBV7-2; CDR3nt: TGTGCCAGCAGCTCCCGACTAGCGGGGGACTTGGGCACAGATACGCAGTATTTT; CDR3aa: CASSSRLAGDLGTDTQYF
d_gene: TRBD2; abundance: -; j_gene: TRBJ2-3; v_gene: TRBV28; CDR3nt: TGTGCCAGCAGCTATCCGGGACTAGCGGATACGCAGTATTTT; CDR3aa: CASSYPGLADTQYF
d_gene: TRBD1; abundance: -; j_gene: TRBJ1-4; v_gene: TRBV5-4; CDR3nt: TGTGCCAGCAGCCTGCCGGGACAGGGAGAAAAACTGTTTTTT; CDR3aa: CASSLPGQGEKLFF
d_gene: -; abundance: once; j_gene: TRBJ1-2; v_gene: TRBV5-6; CDR3nt: TGTGCCAGCAGCTTGGACCAGGGAAATGGCTACACCTTC; CDR3aa: CASSLDQGNGYTF
d_gene: -; abundance: -; j_gene: TRBJ1-2; v_gene: TRBV30; CDR3nt: TGTGCCTGGACTGGGGAGGGGGGCTACACCTTC; CDR3aa: CAWTGEGGYTF
d_gene: TRBD1; abundance: once; j_gene: TRBJ2-7; v_gene: TRBV27; CDR3nt: TGTGCCAGCAGTTTATCGCCCGGGTTGACAGGGGTGAAGTACGAGCAGTACTTC; CDR3aa: CASSLSPGLTGVKYEQYF
d_gene: TRBD1; abundance: -; j_gene: TRBJ1-4; v_gene: TRBV3-1/TRBV3-2; CDR3nt: TGTGCCAGCAGCCACTGGTCAGACCCAGGACGACAGGGCGGAGAAAAACTGTTTTTT; CDR3aa: CASSHWSDPGRQGGEKLFF
d_gene: -; abundance: -; j_gene: TRBJ2-1; v_gene: TRBV5-1; CDR3nt: TGCGCCAGCAGCCTTGGACAGGGAGGGTTTAGACTAGCGGACTACAATGAGCAGTTCTTC; CDR3aa: CASSLGQGGFRLADYNEQFF
d_gene: -; abundance: -; j_gene: TRBJ1-4; v_gene: TRBV2; CDR3nt: TGTGCCACCGGGTGGGGGGGCAATGAAAAACTGTTTTTT; CDR3aa: CATGWGGNEKLFF
d_gene: -; abundance: -; j_gene: TRBJ2-7; v_gene: TRBV6-5; CDR3nt: TGTGCCAGCAGCTGGACTGAAACCTACGAGCAGTACTTC; CDR3aa: CASSWTETYEQYF
d_gene: -; abundance: -; j_gene: TRBJ1-2; v_gene: TRBV6-5; CDR3nt: TGTGCCAGCAGTTACTCAGGGACACTCTATGGCTACACCTTC; CDR3aa: CASSYSGTLYGYTF
d_gene: TRBD1; abundance: -; j_gene: TRBJ2-7; v_gene: TRBV10-1; CDR3nt: TGCGCCAGCAGTGATACAGGGGGCCAGGAGCAGTACTTC; CDR3aa: CASSDTGGQEQYF
d_gene: TRBD1; abundance: -; j_gene: TRBJ1-5; v_gene: TRBV4-1; CDR3nt: TGCGCCAGCAGCCTCGTATGGGACAGGGATCAGCCCCAGCATTTT; CDR3aa: CASSLVWDRDQPQHF
d_gene: -; abundance: -; j_gene: TRBJ1-2; v_gene: TRBV19; CDR3nt: TGTGCCAGTAGACACGACAGGTGGGACTATGGCTACACCTTC; CDR3aa: CASRHDRWDYGYTF
d_gene: -; abundance: -; j_gene: TRBJ1-1; v_gene: TRBV30; CDR3nt: TGTGCCTGGAGTAAGGACTCCCCGGCTGAAGCTTTCTTT; CDR3aa: CAWSKDSPAEAFF
d_gene: TRBD1; abundance: -; j_gene: TRBJ1-2; v_gene: TRBV2; CDR3nt: TGTGCCAGCAGCGCCTTAGGGACAGGGGGCTATGGCTACACCTTC; CDR3aa: CASSALGTGGYGYTF
d_gene: -; abundance: -; j_gene: TRBJ2-3; v_gene: TRBV7-9; CDR3nt: TGTGCCAGCAGCCGATGGACAGCCACCACAGATACGCAGTATTTT; CDR3aa: CASSRWTATTDTQYF
d_gene: -; abundance: -; j_gene: TRBJ2-7; v_gene: TRBV7-2; CDR3nt: TGTGCCAGCAGCTTAGTTTCTTATCCCCGGGAGTACGAGCAGTACTTC; CDR3aa: CASSLVSYPREYEQYF
d_gene: -; abundance: -; j_gene: TRBJ1-1; v_gene: TRBV19; CDR3nt: TGTGCCAGTGCCAAGACTGATGACACTGAAGCTTTCTTT; CDR3aa: CASAKTDDTEAFF
d_gene: TRBD2; abundance: -; j_gene: TRBJ2-7; v_gene: TRBV6-5; CDR3nt: TGTGCCAGCAGCCTTGGACTAGAGGGAACCTACGAGCAGTACTTC; CDR3aa: CASSLGLEGTYEQYF
d_gene: -; abundance: -; j_gene: TRBJ2-3; v_gene: TRBV7-7; CDR3nt: TGTGCCAGCAGCAAGAGCGGTGCAGATACGCAGTATTTT; CDR3aa: CASSKSGADTQYF
d_gene: -; abundance: -; j_gene: TRBJ2-3; v_gene: TRBV28; CDR3nt: TGTGCCAGCAGCACCCCGGGGGATACGCAGTATTTT; CDR3aa: CASSTPGDTQYF
d_gene: -; abundance: -; j_gene: TRBJ2-7; v_gene: TRBV2; CDR3nt: TGTGCCAGCGGGCCAGGGGAGTCCTACGAGCAGTACTTC; CDR3aa: CASGPGESYEQYF
d_gene: -; abundance: -; j_gene: TRBJ1-5; v_gene: TRBV7-2; CDR3nt: TGTGCCAGCAGCCACGGACAGTACGTTGGCAATCAGCCCCAGCATTTT; CDR3aa: CASSHGQYVGNQPQHF
d_gene: -; abundance: -; j_gene: TRBJ2-1; v_gene: TRBV7-9; CDR3nt: TGTGCCAGCAGCTCTGGGACGGCGGGGTACAATGAGCAGTTCTTC; CDR3aa: CASSSGTAGYNEQFF
d_gene: TRBD2; abundance: -; j_gene: TRBJ2-2; v_gene: TRBV6-6; CDR3nt: TGTGCCAGCAGCCGGACTAGCGGGGGGGCGTTCGGGGAGCTGTTTTTT; CDR3aa: CASSRTSGGAFGELFF
d_gene: -; abundance: -; j_gene: TRBJ1-1; v_gene: TRBV18; CDR3nt: TGTGCCAGCTCACCACGACAGATCATGAACACTGAAGCTTTCTTT; CDR3aa: CASSPRQIMNTEAFF
d_gene: TRBD1; abundance: -; j_gene: TRBJ1-1; v_gene: TRBV5-1; CDR3nt: TGCGCCAGCAGCAGCCAGGGGGCAGGGGGCGAAGCTTTCTTT; CDR3aa: CASSSQGAGGEAFF
d_gene: -; abundance: -; j_gene: TRBJ2-2; v_gene: TRBV6-5; CDR3nt: TGTGCCAGCAGTTCAGGGGCCGCGCCAAACACCGGGGAGCTGTTTTTT; CDR3aa: CASSSGAAPNTGELFF
d_gene: TRBD2; abundance: -; j_gene: TRBJ2-4; v_gene: TRBV9; CDR3nt: TGTGCCAGCAGCGTAGTCAGCGGGGGGGCCGGAGACATTCAGTACTTC; CDR3aa: CASSVVSGGAGDIQYF
d_gene: -; abundance: -; j_gene: TRBJ2-6; v_gene: TRBV18; CDR3nt: TGTGCCAGCTCACCATTCGGGGGAAGGGGCAACTCTGGGGCCAACGTCCTGACTTTC; CDR3aa: CASSPFGGRGNSGANVLTF
d_gene: -; abundance: once; j_gene: TRBJ1-2; v_gene: TRBV7-2; CDR3nt: TGTGCCAGCAGCTTAGTTGGGCCACGTCACTTC; CDR3aa: CASSLVGPRHF
d_gene: TRBD1; abundance: -; j_gene: TRBJ1-1; v_gene: TRBV9; CDR3nt: TGTGCCAGCAGCGCCTACAGGGGTGGCACTGAAGCTTTCTTT; CDR3aa: CASSAYRGGTEAFF
d_gene: -; abundance: -; j_gene: TRBJ1-1; v_gene: TRBV5-1; CDR3nt: TGCGCCAGCAGCTCCCAGACAGCGAACACTGAAGCTTTCTTT; CDR3aa: CASSSQTANTEAFF
d_gene: -; abundance: -; j_gene: TRBJ2-7; v_gene: TRBV3-1/TRBV3-2; CDR3nt: TGTGCCAGCAGCCAAGGCAGGAACGAGCAGTACTTC; CDR3aa: CASSQGRNEQYF
d_gene: -; abundance: -; j_gene: TRBJ1-2; v_gene: TRBV12-3/TRBV12-4; CDR3nt: TGTGCCAGCAGTCTAGGCCGGAGGTATGGCTACACCTTC; CDR3aa: CASSLGRRYGYTF
d_gene: TRBD1; abundance: -; j_gene: TRBJ1-4; v_gene: TRBV28; CDR3nt: TGTGCCAGCACCTGGGGTGGGGGACAGGGGTCTGAAAAACTGTTTTTT; CDR3aa: CASTWGGGQGSEKLFF
d_gene: TRBD1; abundance: -; j_gene: TRBJ2-4; v_gene: TRBV6-5; CDR3nt: TGTGCCAGCAGCGCGGGACAGGGAAACATTCAGTACTTC; CDR3aa: CASSAGQGNIQYF
d_gene: -; abundance: -; j_gene: TRBJ2-5; v_gene: TRBV19; CDR3nt: TGTGCCAGTAGTATATCTGGTTGGCGGGGTCAGCCTGGGGAGACCCAGTACTTC; CDR3aa: CASSISGWRGQPGETQYF
d_gene: TRBD2; abundance: -; j_gene: TRBJ2-2; v_gene: TRBV7-2; CDR3nt: TGTGCCAGCAGCTTATTCGGCGGGGGAAACACCGGGGAGCTGTTTTTT; CDR3aa: CASSLFGGGNTGELFF
d_gene: TRBD1; abundance: -; j_gene: TRBJ2-7; v_gene: TRBV29-1; CDR3nt: TGCAGCGTCGCCGGGACAGGCGCCTACGAGCAGTACTTC; CDR3aa: CSVAGTGAYEQYF
d_gene: -; abundance: -; j_gene: TRBJ2-3; v_gene: TRBV9; CDR3nt: TGTGCCAGCAGCGGAGGCCCTAGGACAGATACGCAGTATTTT; CDR3aa: CASSGGPRTDTQYF
d_gene: -; abundance: -; j_gene: TRBJ1-2; v_gene: TRBV4-1; CDR3nt: TGCGCCAGCAGCCAAGATCAAGAGTACCCCATCTATGGCTACACCTTC; CDR3aa: CASSQDQEYPIYGYTF
d_gene: -; abundance: -; j_gene: TRBJ2-7; v_gene: TRBV3-1/TRBV3-2; CDR3nt: TGTGCCAGCAGCCAAGTCAGAACCTTACCCTACGAGCAGTACTTC; CDR3aa: CASSQVRTLPYEQYF
d_gene: -; abundance: -; j_gene: TRBJ1-2; v_gene: TRBV5-4; CDR3nt: TGTGCCAGCAGCTCCGAAGGACAGTCCTATGGCTACACCTTC; CDR3aa: CASSSEGQSYGYTF
d_gene: -; abundance: -; j_gene: TRBJ1-2; v_gene: TRBV15; CDR3nt: TGTGCCACCAGCAGAGATTGGGGGGAAAATGGGTATGGCTACACCTTC; CDR3aa: CATSRDWGENGYGYTF
d_gene: -; abundance: -; j_gene: TRBJ1-2; v_gene: TRBV30; CDR3nt: TGTGCCTGGAGTGCCGCGAGGGAGGGCACCTTC; CDR3aa: CAWSAAREGTF
d_gene: -; abundance: -; j_gene: TRBJ2-7; v_gene: TRBV2; CDR3nt: TGTGCCAGCAGTGAATATCGGGACTTATCCTACGAGCAGTACTTC; CDR3aa: CASSEYRDLSYEQYF
d_gene: -; abundance: -; j_gene: TRBJ1-5; v_gene: TRBV7-2; CDR3nt: TGTGCCAGCAGCCAACAGGGCCCTAGCAATCAGCCCCAGCATTTT; CDR3aa: CASSQQGPSNQPQHF
d_gene: -; abundance: -; j_gene: TRBJ2-4; v_gene: TRBV2; CDR3nt: TGTGCCAGCAGTGCGTCAGCCCAGCGGGACATTCAGTACTTC; CDR3aa: CASSASAQRDIQYF
d_gene: -; abundance: -; j_gene: TRBJ1-1; v_gene: TRBV6-5; CDR3nt: TGTGCCAGCAGTTACCGGGCAGGGGTTGAAGCTTTCTTT; CDR3aa: CASSYRAGVEAFF
d_gene: -; abundance: -; j_gene: TRBJ1-2; v_gene: TRBV15; CDR3nt: TGTGCCACCAGCAGAGATCGGGGGTTAGACTATGGCTACACCTTC; CDR3aa: CATSRDRGLDYGYTF